This T cell receptor beta chain is from a study of T-cell reconstitution after alpha-beta-depleted transplantation in children. Researchers prepared the TCRbeta library using unique molecular identifiers, the study reports. TCRdb used MiXCR to reprocess the PCR reads, holding one entry per CDR3 protein. Here the sample spans around 270,000 distinct CDR3 sequences, about a tenth being singletons. CDR1 and CDR2 from the germline V gene are SGDLS and YYNGEE. Trimming at V came to 0 bases and at J to 2 bases, leaving 3 bases not matched to a gene. The CDR3 sequence is 15 residues long. This clonotype was found many times. Antigen unknown. Whole-study results and caveats: Among T cells one year after transplant, newly produced cells accounted for most counts and diversity. The study reportedly traced alpha-beta T cells about two months after transplant to several hundred expanded graft clones. For some patients, TCRbeta diversity was high at day 60 because of recipient T cells and thymic progenitors that survived.

The chain has TRBV9 and TRBJ2-7, with TRBD2 matching over 9 bases. Material: PBMCs, obtained before TCRalphabeta/CD19-depleted stem cell transplant. The clonotype originates from a boy under three years old with acute myeloid leukemia, due to receive a stem cell transplant. Here the CDR3 reads CASSVGGRAPYEQYF. For the CDR3, the DNA is TGTGCCAGCAGCGTAGGCGGGAGGGCCCCCTACGAGCAGTACTTC.